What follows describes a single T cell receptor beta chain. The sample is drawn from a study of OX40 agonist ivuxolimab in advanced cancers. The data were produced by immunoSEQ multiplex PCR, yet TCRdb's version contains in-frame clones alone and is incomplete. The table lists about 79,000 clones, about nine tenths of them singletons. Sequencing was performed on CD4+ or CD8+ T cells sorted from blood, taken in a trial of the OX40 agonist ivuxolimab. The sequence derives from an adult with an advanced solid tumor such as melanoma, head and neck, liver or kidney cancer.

The CDR3 DNA sequence: TGTGCCAGCAGCTCTTTCTCCTACGAGCAGTACTTC. This encodes CASSSFSYEQYF. This rearrangement joins TRBV7-6 to TRBJ2-7; D unclear. This CDR3 is 12 amino acids long. V lost 4 bases to trimming and J lost 0 bases, with 4 bases between them. Germline values: CDR1 SGHVS, CDR2 FNYEAQ.